The present entry profiles one T cell receptor (beta chain) with its context. Its specificity is unknown. Every patient had relapsed following autologous stem cell transplantation, and cohorts differed in brentuximab vedotin exposure. Generated by immunoSEQ multiplex PCR, the TCRdb table keeps only in-frame clones and is missing some. The sample holds about 36,000 clones, roughly three quarters seen once. This sample was included in a study of PD-1 blockade in classical Hodgkin lymphoma. The wider study: Nivolumab was given intravenously to patients at 3 mg/kg every 2 weeks. Study-level points and caveats: Those achieving complete response showed baseline diversity like newly diagnosed patients. Compared with healthy donors, newly diagnosed patients reportedly showed lower baseline TCR diversity.

Trimming cost V 1 base and J 4 bases, with 4 bases left between them. The CDR3 totals 12 residues. Looked up from germline, CDR1 is SGHNT and CDR2 is YENEEA. The sequence was obtained from a human donor with classical Hodgkin lymphoma. This specimen consisted of peripheral blood mononuclear cells (PBMCs), obtained before the second cycle of nivolumab. V usage is TRBV11-3 and J usage is TRBJ1-1, with D uncertain. In nucleotides, the CDR3 is TGTGCCAGCAGCTTAGTTGGCACTGAAGCTTTCTTT. Encoded protein: CASSLVGTEAFF.